One sample yielded the 27 T cell receptor beta chains listed below, sequenced in a study of blood T cell repertoires in COVID-19. The table came from immunoSEQ multiplex PCR; TCRdb's copy has only in-frame clones and leaves some out. The repertoire includes about 100,000 clones, about nine tenths of them detected once, and about 16% sits in the top ten. Sequenced sample: peripheral blood. These receptor sequences come from a man aged 45 to 65 with acute or convalescent COVID-19.

This sequence joins TRBV5-1 and TRBJ1-2; D is unclear. Trimming left V 0 bases short and J 2 bases short, with 8 bases between. Germline loops: CDR1 SGHRS, CDR2 YFSETQ. The CDR3 has 14 amino acids. The CDR3 DNA sequence: TGCGCCAGCAGCTTGGCCGAGGGCAACTATGGCTACACCTTC. Translating gives CASSLAEGNYGYTF.

The chain has TRBV11-3 and TRBJ2-1; D call uncertain. Germline CDR1 is SGHNT and CDR2 is YENEEA. The length of the CDR3 is 11 residues. V was trimmed by 1 base and J by 8 bases, leaving 3 bases between them. The CDR3: CASSLADEQFF. The CDR3 bases are TGTGCCAGCAGCTTAGCGGATGAGCAGTTCTTC.

The chain employs TRBV10-2 and TRBJ1-4; D is undetermined. In germline, CDR1 is WSHSY, CDR2 SAAADI. The CDR3 has 13 residues. Trimming removed 4 bases from V and 8 bases from J, with 11 bases in between. As DNA, the CDR3 is TGCGCCAGCAGTGGGGGAGTAAGGGAAAAACTGTTTTTT. It codes for CASSGGVREKLFF.

Only a few counts were recorded for this clone. This chain connects TRBV19 to TRBJ2-1; TRBD2 aligns across 11 bases. Per germline, CDR1 LNHDA and CDR2 SQIVND (reference sequence). The CDR3 is 15 amino acids. V was clipped by 6 bases and J by 5 bases; unmatched bases: 6. CDR3 DNA sequence: TGTGCCAGTAGGGAACTAGCGGGAGCTAACAATGAGCAGTTCTTC. Translating it yields CASRELAGANNEQFF.

The V call is TRBV27, the J call TRBJ1-5, with D possibly matching TRBD1 (5 bases). The V end was cut by 3 bases, the J end by 2 bases, with 11 bases between. This CDR3 contains 15 residues. Per the germline V gene, CDR1 is MNHEY and CDR2 is SMNVEV (reference sequence). The CDR3 sequence is CASSFVRGGNQPQHF. DNA of the CDR3: TGTGCCAGCAGTTTCGTAAGGGGTGGCAATCAGCCCCAGCATTTT.

This rearrangement joins TRBV28 to TRBJ1-5; D is possibly TRBD1 (5 bases). Germline CDR1 is MDHEN and CDR2 is SYDVKM. This CDR3 has 14 amino acids. Between the trimmed V and J ends, which lost 1 base and 6 bases, there was a span of 10 bases. The DNA for the CDR3 is TGTGCCAGCAGTTTATCCGGGGGGTTTCAGCCCCAGCATTTT. Protein product: CASSLSGGFQPQHF.

This rearrangement joins TRBV3-1 (or the pseudogene TRBV3-2) to TRBJ1-4, with 10 bases aligning to TRBD1. This CDR3 is built from 16 residues. Germline V lookup: CDR1 LGHDT, CDR2 YNNKEL (reference sequence). With V trimmed by 4 bases and J by 3 bases, 5 bases remained unmatched. CDR3: CASSRRTGGANEKLFF. CDR3 nucleotides: TGTGCCAGCAGCCGAAGGACAGGGGGGGCTAATGAAAAACTGTTTTTT.

The J gene is TRBJ2-1, the V gene TRBV9; D remains unclear. With 0 bases removed from V and 7 bases from J, the gap between germline ends came to 8 bases. CDR3 length: 13 amino acids. CDR1 and CDR2 (germline): SGDLS, YYNGEE. The CDR3, as DNA: TGTGCCAGCAGCGTAGGTCTCGGGAATGAGCAGTTCTTC. It codes for CASSVGLGNEQFF.

The chain links TRBV11-2 to TRBJ2-7; tentative D call: TRBD1 (5 bases). Per the germline V gene, CDR1 is SGHAT and CDR2 is FQNNGV. This CDR3 has 14 amino acids. The V end was cut by 2 bases, the J end by 3 bases, with 11 bases between. The CDR3 region is CASSLLQAFYEQYF. DNA of the CDR3: TGTGCCAGCAGCTTACTACAGGCTTTCTACGAGCAGTACTTC.

The chain joins TRBV6-4 to TRBJ2-1; D is perhaps TRBD1 (5 bases). The CDR3 is 12 amino acids. In germline, CDR1 is MRHNA, CDR2 SNTAGT. The V gene lost 4 bases and the J gene lost 8 bases, with 9 bases spanning the gap. Written as DNA, the CDR3 is TGTGCCAGCAGTGGTAGGGGCGATGAGCAGTTCTTC. Translating gives CASSGRGDEQFF.

V usage is TRBV12-3 or TRBV12-4 and J usage is TRBJ1-1; D possibly corresponds to TRBD1 (5 bases). The CDR3 contains 11 residues. Trimming shortened V by 3 bases and J by 8 bases, and 7 bases separated the two germline ends. Here the CDR3 reads CASSFAGEAFF. CDR3 coding DNA: TGTGCCAGCAGTTTTGCAGGGGAAGCTTTCTTT.

The gene calls are TRBV6-2 or TRBV6-3 and TRBJ2-5; 12 bases agree with TRBD2. This CDR3 is built from 15 residues. Germline values: CDR1 MNHEY, CDR2 SVGEGT. V trimming: 6 bases; J trimming: 4 bases; junction bases outside the gene matches: 6. CDR3 DNA: TGTGCCAGCAGCCGACTAGCGGGAGAGGTAGAGACCCAGTACTTC. This sequence encodes CASSRLAGEVETQYF.

The genes are TRBV12-3 or TRBV12-4 and TRBJ2-3, with no clear D. V lost 5 bases to trimming and J lost 4 bases, with 7 bases between them. This CDR3 spans 12 amino acids. CDR3 residues: CASSTGSDTQYF. In DNA, the CDR3 is TGTGCCAGCAGTACCGGGTCAGATACGCAGTATTTT.

V and J are TRBV5-4 and TRBJ1-4; maybe TRBD1 (6 bases). Between the trimmed V and J ends, which lost 9 bases and 8 bases, there was a span of 17 bases. This CDR3 is built from 13 residues. The germline V gene encodes CDR1 SGHNT and CDR2 YYREEE (reference sequence). The CDR3 here is CATSAGATEKLFF. CDR3 in DNA: TGTGCCACTTCGGCGGGGGCAACGGAAAAACTGTTTTTT.

The V and J genes are TRBV12-3 or TRBV12-4 and TRBJ2-7, with 10 bases lining up with TRBD1. CDR3 length: 13 amino acids. Trimming took 6 bases from V and 6 from J; bases not matched to a gene: 5. CDR3: CASSRDRGSEQYF. CDR3 in DNA: TGTGCCAGCAGCCGGGACAGGGGATCCGAGCAGTACTTC.

The chain carries TRBV10-3 and TRBJ2-7, with TRBD2 matching 9 bases. The CDR3 runs to 17 residues. CDR1 and CDR2 from the germline V gene are ENHRY and SYGVKD. Losses at the gene ends were 6 bases for V and 0 bases for J; bases not matched to a gene: 12. DNA of the CDR3: TGTGCCATCAGGGGGGGTAGCGGGAGCCTCAACTCCTACGAGCAGTACTTC. Protein sequence: CAIRGGSGSLNSYEQYF.

There are a few counts of this clone. The V gene is TRBV27, the J gene TRBJ1-2; 7 nucleotides align to TRBD1. CDR1 MNHEY and CDR2 SMNVEV come from the germline V gene (reference sequence). The CDR3 runs to 16 residues. V shed 6 bases, J shed 5 bases, and the junction held 15 bases outside the gene matches. The chain's CDR3 is CASRPQGPVMVYGYTF. Here the CDR3 DNA reads TGTGCCAGCAGGCCACAGGGGCCGGTGATGGTGTATGGCTACACCTTC.

J is TRBJ2-7 and V is TRBV3-1 (or the pseudogene TRBV3-2); TRBD2 agrees at 10 bases. CDR3 size: 14 residues. Germline trimming cut 2 bases from V and 5 bases from J; bases unmatched to any gene: 3. Germline lookup yields CDR1 LGHDT and CDR2 YNNKEL (reference sequence). The CDR3 bases are TGTGCCAGCAGCCAAAGCGGGAGGGTCCACGAGCAGTACTTC. It translates to CASSQSGRVHEQYF.

V gene TRBV29-1 combines with J gene TRBJ2-5, with a possible D match to TRBD2 (5 bases). CDR3 length: 11 amino acids. The germline V gene encodes CDR1 SQVTM and CDR2 ANQGSEA. Trimming shortened V by 8 bases and J by 5 bases, and 12 bases separated the two germline ends. CDR3 in amino acids: CSSRTGETQYF. The CDR3 nucleotides are TGCAGCAGTAGGACGGGGGAGACCCAGTACTTC.

The genes are TRBV6-5 and TRBJ2-7; D perhaps matches TRBD2 (6 bases). Trimming stripped 5 bases from V and 4 bases from J, with 15 bases between. CDR1 MNHEY and CDR2 SVGAGI come from the germline V gene. The CDR3 loop spans 14 amino acids. CDR3 sequence: CASSPATSLYEQYF. As DNA, the CDR3 is TGTGCCAGCAGTCCCGCGACTAGTCTGTACGAGCAGTACTTC.

V is TRBV2 and J is TRBJ2-3; D possibly corresponds to TRBD2 (6 bases). This CDR3 comprises 14 residues. Germline CDR1 SNHLY, CDR2 FYNNEI. The V and J ends lost 3 bases and 7 bases respectively, with 14 bases between them. For the CDR3, the DNA is TGTGCCAGCAGTGAGGGGACTGCCACGTATACGCAGTATTTT. It codes for CASSEGTATYTQYF. The complete variable domain, with remaining parts taken from reference TRBV2 and TRBJ2-3, reads EPEVTQTPSHQVTQMGQEVILRCVPISNHLYFYWYRQILGQKVEFLVSFYNNEISEKSEIFDDQFSVERPDGSNFTLKIRSTKLEDSAMYFCASSEGTATYTQYFGPGTRLTVL.

This chain uses TRBV27 with TRBJ2-2; a weak D match, TRBD1 (6 bases). The CDR3 contains 11 residues. Germline V gene data show CDR1 as MNHEY and CDR2 as SMNVEV (reference sequence). V was cut by 7 bases and J by 6 bases, with 6 bases left in between. Here the CDR3 reads CASTGAGELFF. CDR3 bases: TGTGCCAGCACAGGGGCCGGGGAGCTGTTTTTT.

This clone has a single count. The chain is built from TRBV28 and TRBJ2-5, with 7 bases lining up with TRBD1. The V gene's germline CDR1 is MDHEN and CDR2 SYDVKM. Germline trimming cut 6 bases from V and 2 bases from J; bases unmatched to any gene: 9. This CDR3 is built from 15 residues. CDR3 sequence (DNA): TGTGCCAGCAGCCAACCGGGACAGCCACAAGAGACCCAGTACTTC. Its protein is CASSQPGQPQETQYF.

The chain is built from TRBV28 and TRBJ2-7; 10 bases agree with TRBD2. The CDR3 sequence is 14 residues long. The germline CDR1 and CDR2 sequences are MDHEN and SYDVKM. The V gene end was trimmed by 1 base and the J gene end by 9 bases; junction bases not matched to a gene: 6. The CDR3 DNA reads as TGTGCCAGCAGTTTATTGTCGGGGACTAGCGTGCAGTACTTC. As protein: CASSLLSGTSVQYF. The complete variable domain, with remaining parts taken from reference TRBV28 and TRBJ2-7, reads DVKVTQSSRYLVKRTGEKVFLECVQDMDHENMFWYRQDPGLGLRLIYFSYDVKMKEKGDIPEGYSVSREKKERFSLILESASTNQTSMYLCASSLLSGTSVQYFGPGTRLTVT.

This chain links TRBV24-1 with TRBJ2-3, with a weak D call TRBD2 (7 bases). CDR1 and CDR2 from the germline V gene are KGHDR and SFDVKD. This CDR3 spans 14 amino acids. Trimming took off 7 bases at V and 3 bases at J, with 13 bases between the two ends. Written as DNA, the CDR3 is TGTGCCACCAGACCGGGGGGCAGGACAGATACGCAGTATTTT. It codes for CATRPGGRTDTQYF.

V and J are TRBV10-1 and TRBJ1-1; TRBD1 matches at 7 bases. The junction had 3 bases not matched to a gene; V was cut back by 7 bases and J by 1 base. Germline-derived CDR1 and CDR2 are WNHNN and SYGVQD (reference sequence). The CDR3 spans 13 residues. The CDR3 protein is CASTGQANTEAFF. The CDR3 DNA reads TGCGCCAGCACCGGACAGGCGAACACTGAAGCTTTCTTT.

This clone was found a few times. The chain couples TRBV5-1 to TRBJ2-7, with 7 bases lining up with TRBD2. Per the germline V gene, CDR1 is SGHRS and CDR2 is YFSETQ. CDR3 size: 14 residues. Unmatched junction bases numbered 9, after V lost 4 bases and J lost 5 bases. CDR3 in amino acids: CASSPAGTNNEQYF. For the CDR3, the DNA is TGCGCCAGCAGCCCAGCGGGAACGAATAACGAGCAGTACTTC.